This T cell receptor beta chain was identified in a study of T cells in localized non-small cell lung cancer. Overall study results and limits: Across samples, adjacent lung featured a median approximately 60 of the top 100 tumor clones.

Concerning this clone: Its antigen is unknown.

Measured with immunoSEQ multiplex PCR; TCRdb has only the in-frame clones, and not every one. The data contain approximately 88,000 clones, roughly 93% of them singletons. Deletions cut 4 bases from V and 8 bases from J, with 12 bases between. From germline, CDR1 is ENHRY and CDR2 SYGVKD. The CDR3 contains 14 residues. This TCR came from a woman aged 35 to 75 with stage II squamous cell lung carcinoma. The chain couples TRBV10-3 to TRBJ1-6; D is uncertain. This material consisted of PBMCs, taken before any cancer treatment. The CDR3 loop reads CAISGALPDSPLHF. The CDR3 coding sequence is TGTGCCATCAGTGGAGCCTTGCCCGATTCACCCCTCCACTTT.